The 10 T cell receptor beta chains below come from one sample, sequenced in a study of T cells in Graves' hyperthyroidism and ophthalmopathy. Amplified TCR beta CDR3 regions derived from RNA transcripts. With the HTBI primer set, the TCR CDR3 went through a first round of RT-PCR. TCRdb used MiXCR to reprocess the multiplex PCR reads, holding one entry per CDR3 protein. The data hold about 400,000 distinct CDR3 sequences, with 13% observed a single time. Sequencing was performed on blood. These receptor sequences come from a woman between 18 and 30 years old with Graves' hyperthyroidism.

This clonotype was seen repeatedly, ten times or more. This chain connects TRBV10-3 to TRBJ2-5; 10 bases are shared with TRBD2. J was trimmed by 0 bases and V by 5 bases; bases with no gene match: 3. The length of the CDR3 is 15 residues. Per germline, CDR1 ENHRY and CDR2 SYGVKD. The CDR3 loop is CAISSSGGNQETQYF. In DNA, the CDR3 is TGTGCCATCAGTTCTAGCGGGGGAAACCAAGAGACCCAGTACTTC.

This clonotype occurred a few times. This chain joins TRBV9 and TRBJ2-2, with TRBD2 identical over 11 bases. CDR1 and CDR2 (germline): SGDLS, YYNGEE. With V trimmed by 0 bases and J by 0 bases, 7 bases remained unmatched. This CDR3 contains 19 residues. The CDR3 spells CASSVVSGSGGANTGELFF. The CDR3 DNA reads as TGTGCCAGCAGCGTAGTCTCCGGTAGCGGGGGGGCGAACACCGGGGAGCTGTTTTTT.

The sample holds a few counts of this clonotype. The chain employs TRBV4-2 and TRBJ1-1; no reliable D call. The CDR3 is made up of 16 amino acids. The V end was cut by 1 base, the J end by 5 bases, with 17 bases between. The germline CDR1 and CDR2 sequences are LGHNA and YNFKEQ. CDR3 DNA: TGTGCCAGCAGCCAAGTCCGATCGGTACAGACGACTGAAGCTTTCTTT. Amino acid sequence: CASSQVRSVQTTEAFF.

The J gene is TRBJ1-5, the V gene TRBV6-1; unclear D gene. In germline, CDR1 is MNHNS, CDR2 SASEGT. Trimming removed 7 bases at V and 1 base at J, with 11 bases between. This CDR3 contains 14 residues. CDR3 sequence: CASNRERSNQPQHF. CDR3 nucleotides: TGTGCCAGCAACCGGGAGAGAAGCAATCAGCCCCAGCATTTT.

This clonotype was observed many times. This sequence joins TRBV3-1 and TRBJ1-1, with D possibly being TRBD1 (6 bases). The CDR3 length is 14 residues. Germline CDR1 and CDR2: LGHDT and YNNKEL (reference sequence). The germline V and J ends were trimmed by 4 bases and 0 bases, with 9 bases remaining between them. This chain's CDR3 is CASSPGHLNTEAFF. The DNA for the CDR3 is TGTGCCAGCAGCCCGGGACACCTGAACACTGAAGCTTTCTTT.

In this sample, this clonotype turned up many times. The chain combines TRBV2 with TRBJ2-7; tentative D call: TRBD2 (7 bases). CDR1 and CDR2 from the germline V gene are SNHLY and FYNNEI. The CDR3 length is 15 residues. V was clipped by 6 bases and J by 5 bases, with 20 bases between them. As DNA, the CDR3 is TGTGCCAGCAGGTCCTCGGGGGGCGCTTTCGACGAGCAGTACTTC. Residues: CASRSSGGAFDEQYF.

The chain combines TRBV19 with TRBJ2-1, with D possibly TRBD2 on 6 matching bases. Germline CDR1 reads LNHDA; CDR2 reads SQIVND (reference sequence). The ends were cut back, 8 bases at V and 3 bases at J, with 17 bases in the middle. This CDR3 contains 15 residues. The CDR3 here is CASLGRHLHYNEQFF. DNA of the CDR3: TGTGCCAGTCTCGGGAGACACCTCCACTACAATGAGCAGTTCTTC.

This clonotype has at least ten counts. V is TRBV6-1 and J is TRBJ1-2; D possibly corresponds to TRBD1 (5 bases). The germline V gene has CDR1 MNHNS and CDR2 SASEGT. V shed 6 bases and J shed 8 bases, with 13 bases lying between them. The CDR3 covers 12 residues. DNA of the CDR3: TGTGCCAGCAGGGAGACAGTTTCCGGCTACACCTTC. Residues: CASRETVSGYTF.

This clonotype was picked up many times. The chain employs TRBV3-1 and TRBJ1-5; TRBD1 might be the D (6 bases). The CDR3 loop spans 15 amino acids. Germline V gene lookup returns CDR1 LGHDT and CDR2 YNNKEL (reference sequence). V dropped 1 base and J dropped 4 bases, with 11 bases sitting between them. The DNA of the CDR3 is TGTGCCAGCAGCCAAGGGGGTACAGGGAATCAGCCCCAGCATTTT. It is translated as CASSQGGTGNQPQHF.

This clonotype was seen at least ten times. The rearrangement links TRBV28 to TRBJ2-7; D perhaps matches TRBD2 (6 bases). This CDR3 is built from 14 residues. Germline CDR1 reads MDHEN; CDR2 reads SYDVKM. V was cut by 2 bases and J by 3 bases, with 11 bases left in between. CDR3 sequence reads: CASSLAGTSYEQYF. CDR3 nucleotides: TGTGCCAGCAGTTTAGCGGGAACGAGCTACGAGCAGTACTTC.